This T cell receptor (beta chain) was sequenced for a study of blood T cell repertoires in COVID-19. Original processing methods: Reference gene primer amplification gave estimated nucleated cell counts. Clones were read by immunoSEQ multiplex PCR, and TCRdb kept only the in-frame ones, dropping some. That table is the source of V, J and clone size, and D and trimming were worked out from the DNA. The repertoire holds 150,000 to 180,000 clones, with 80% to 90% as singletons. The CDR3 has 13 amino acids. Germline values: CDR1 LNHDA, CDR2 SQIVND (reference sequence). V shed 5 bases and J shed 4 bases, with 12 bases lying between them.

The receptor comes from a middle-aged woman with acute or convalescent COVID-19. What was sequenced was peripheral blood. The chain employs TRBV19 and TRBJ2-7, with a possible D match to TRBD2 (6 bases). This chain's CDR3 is CASSGGAPYEQYF. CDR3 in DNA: TGTGCCAGTAGTGGAGGGGCACCGTACGAGCAGTACTTC.